Sequencing of this T cell receptor beta chain was carried out in a study of breast tumors, draining lymph nodes, adjacent tissues. Each CDR3 protein gets one entry after TCRdb re-called the multiplex PCR reads with MiXCR. The sample records around 290,000 distinct CDR3 sequences, about 33% being singletons. Study observations and caveats: Compared with basal-like, luminal-like tumors shared significantly more repertoire with nontumor tissue. Data fit most tumor T cells coming from lymph node, expanding in tumor.

The sample holds a few counts of this clonotype. Its antigen is not identified. Samples came from axillary lymph nodes draining the breast cancer. V was pared by 2 bases and J by 3 bases, with 7 bases between. This CDR3 spans 14 amino acids. Sequenced: axillary lymph node tissue. This receptor was identified in a female donor with breast cancer. Some clones in this sample may be carry-over from other donors' samples. V and J are TRBV12-3 or TRBV12-4 and TRBJ1-4; the D is unclear. In DNA form, the CDR3 reads TGTGCCAGCAGTTTAAGAGGGCCTAATGAAAAACTGTTTTTT. It codes for CASSLRGPNEKLFF.